The subject of this entry is one TCR beta chain. The sample belongs to a study of blood T cell repertoires in COVID-19. Study context: The United States, Italy and Spain were the sources of the acute and convalescent COVID-19 samples. Sources were T cells, B-cell-depleted T cells, or PBMCs; the material itself was cDNA or gDNA.

Germline trimming cut 2 bases from V and 4 bases from J; bases unmatched to any gene: 5. The CDR3 sequence is 16 residues long. The germline gives CDR1 SGHAT, CDR2 FQDESV (reference sequence). Methods used by the authors: The authors estimated nucleated cell counts from reference gene primer amplification. Profiling relied on immunoSEQ multiplex PCR, and the TCRdb table lists in-frame clones only, not all of them. V and J calls and clone size are those listed in that table; D and trimming were worked out from the DNA. The sample carries 200,000 to 300,000 clones, 86% recorded once. The J gene is TRBJ2-3, the V gene TRBV11-1, with 11 positions matching TRBD2. Material: peripheral blood. The receptor comes from a man aged 40-50 years who had recovered from COVID-19. CDR3 amino acids: CASSLTSGRGSDTQYF. The CDR3 coding sequence is TGTGCCAGCAGCTTAACTAGCGGGAGAGGGTCAGATACGCAGTATTTT.